This T cell receptor beta chain was sequenced for a study of T cell responses to AZD1222 COVID-19 vaccine. Overall study results and limits: Increased Spike-specific TCR breadth and depth were observed after two AZD1222 doses. Variant regions that are unmutated are reportedly the target of nearly half of spike-specific TCRs. Along spike, vaccine-associated CD4 TCRs were found throughout, with dominance at 160-218 and 743-854. White British ancestry dominated among donors, who included more females, and clonal diversity was possibly underestimated.

TCRdb's table, derived via immunoSEQ multiplex PCR, lists solely in-frame clones and lacks some. The sample lists about 96,000 clones, about nine tenths occurring once. As concerns this clone: The target antigen is unknown.

The CDR3 runs 16 residues. The sample was peripheral blood, taken on day 0 of AZD1222 vaccination. This sequence joins TRBV21-1 and TRBJ1-3; TRBD1 was called by the table and not checked on the DNA. TRBV21-1 is deemed a pseudogene. The clonotype originates from an adult in good health. The CDR3 here is CASSTGQGISGNTIYF. CDR3 nucleotides: TGTGCCAGCAGCACTGGACAGGGGATCTCTGGAAACACCATATATTTT.